The T cell receptor beta chain described here comes from a study of cytotoxic CD8 clonotypes in ibrutinib-treated CLL (dated by TCRdb to the early 2020s). Study-level background: The cohort included roughly 15 treatment-naive and approximately eleven relapsed/refractory patients; 17 to 18 were IGHV unmutated. Cryopreserved peripheral blood mononuclear cells were collected at three points: before therapy, at response, and at either sustained remission or disease progression. Longitudinal samples were obtainable from about 30% of the roughly 86 participants in the trial. Samples at response were collected after a median of 12 months of treatment, with a range of roughly 6 to 40 months. On average, each sample had some 260,000 productive templates and approximately 89,000 productive rearrangements. Partial responses were observed in around 25 patients and complete responses in 2; after a median follow-up of around 68 months, remission was maintained in 14 patients and progression was observed in about twelve.

The sample holds one count of this clone. What antigen it recognizes has not been identified. The input lacks base qualities; no much larger clone sits a single base away. For TCR beta library preparation, 2 to 2.5 micrograms of genomic DNA were isolated from cryopreserved PBMCs. High-throughput TCR beta sequencing was performed on longitudinal blood samples from CLL patients receiving ibrutinib monotherapy. The patients were enrolled in a single-center, open-label phase 2 trial of ibrutinib monotherapy. Between the V and J ends, shortened by 7 bases and 11 bases respectively, the junction contains 20 bases. The CDR3 covers 13 residues, taking in both the cysteine and the phenylalanine. The entry retains the CDR3 DNA only, 39 bases that are in frame from base 1. As encoded in the germline V gene, CDR1 is MDHEN while CDR2 is SYDVKM. Each clonotype received, on average, around 10x coverage in deep resolution sequencing performed on a MiSeq, where the target depth lay between 1 in 1 million and 1 in 200,000 T cells. The immunoSEQ hsTCRB Kit was used to generate TCR beta libraries. The source study handled its data this way. The data were analyzed with ImmunoSEQ Analyzer and ImmunoSEQ Data Assistant, and V, D and J gene assignments followed IMGT definitions. Clonality was computed as one minus normalized Shannon entropy of productive rearrangement frequencies, ranging from 0 to 1. Public clonotype analysis was restricted to overrepresented clonotypes comprising at least 0.05% of each patient's repertoire. About 13 age-matched healthy donor repertoires from immuneACCESS were used as controls for clonality. TCRdb mirrors the immuneACCESS table, restricted to in-frame sequences. Some clones are absent from its copies; in checked studies, under half trace to an unresolved V gene, and the reason for the others is unknown. V and J calls and clone size follow that table, whereas D and trimming were derived from the DNA. Counted in this sample were approximately 15,000 clones; roughly two thirds of them appeared once. The ten largest make up roughly 13% of the sample.

Findings and caveats that apply to the study as a whole: Clonality rose at ibrutinib response, remained stable during sustained remission, and dropped back toward baseline at progression. Public clonotypes were rare and either shrank or stayed stable during treatment, and the rise in clonality at ibrutinib response reflected expansion of private clonotypes. At baseline, clonality was higher than in age-matched healthy donors and showed a strong correlation with circulating CD8+ T-cell counts. Sampling times were not matched between sustained-remission and progressing patients, and lymph node repertoires were not studied.

Sample: PBMCs, taken before ibrutinib treatment. Recombination joined TRBV28 with TRBJ1-1, with the D gene not clear enough to name. The sequence derives from a human donor with chronic lymphocytic leukemia. In nucleotides, the sequence is TGTGCCAGCACGTCTTCAGTGGCGTTTCTGGCTTTCTTT. This encodes CASTSSVAFLAFF. When the CDR3 is completed using the reference TRBV28 and TRBJ1-1 genes on either side, the full variable domain is DVKVTQSSRYLVKRTGEKVFLECVQDMDHENMFWYRQDPGLGLRLIYFSYDVKMKEKGDIPEGYSVSREKKERFSLILESASTNQTSMYLCASTSSVAFLAFFGQGTRLTVV.